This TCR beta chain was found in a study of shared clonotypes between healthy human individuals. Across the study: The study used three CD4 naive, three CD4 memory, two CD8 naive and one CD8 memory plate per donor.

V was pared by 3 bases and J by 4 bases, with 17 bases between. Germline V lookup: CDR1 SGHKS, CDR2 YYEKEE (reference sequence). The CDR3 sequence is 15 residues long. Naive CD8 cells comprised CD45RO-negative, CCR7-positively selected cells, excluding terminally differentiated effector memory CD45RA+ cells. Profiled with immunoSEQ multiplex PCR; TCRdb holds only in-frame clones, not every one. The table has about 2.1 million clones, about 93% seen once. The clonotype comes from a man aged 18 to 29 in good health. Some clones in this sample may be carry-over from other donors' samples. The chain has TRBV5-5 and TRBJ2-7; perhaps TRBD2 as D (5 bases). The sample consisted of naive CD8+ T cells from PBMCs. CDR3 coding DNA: TGTGCCAGCAGCTCGGACTGGGCCCCTTCGTACGAGCAGTACTTC. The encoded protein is CASSSDWAPSYEQYF.